These T cell receptor beta chains were read from a single sample in a study of T-cell memory formation after mild COVID-19. TCRdb re-derived calls from the 5' RACE reads in MiXCR, one entry per CDR3 protein. Found here are some 180,000 distinct CDR3 sequences, around 20% of them singletons; the top ten hold 3.5% to 5%. Sequencing input: PBMCs or a T cell subset sorted from them (not recorded which). Source of these receptors: a man aged 18 to 29 who had mild COVID-19 (a few samples of this study predate the infection). Cell type and time point are not known. CDR3s include the opening cysteine and the closing phenylalanine or tryptophan. A D gene is named only where the DNA matches it firmly. Some rows mark clone size as missing; the rest say once, few, many or name a class of expanded clone.

size | J | V | D | DNA | CDR3
. | TRBJ1-2 | TRBV10-3 | . | TGTGCCATCAGTGACAGGGGCCACTATGGCTACACCTTC | CAISDRGHYGYTF
. | TRBJ2-1 | TRBV12-3/TRBV12-4 | TRBD2 | TGTGCCAGCAGTTTAGTCGTAGCGGGGGGGGCCTACAATGAGCAGTTCTTC | CASSLVVAGGAYNEQFF
. | TRBJ1-4 | TRBV4-1 | . | TGCGCCAGCAGCCAAGACGCAGGAGAAAAACTGTTTTTT | CASSQDAGEKLFF
. | TRBJ2-7 | TRBV5-1 | . | TGCGCCAGCAGCTTGGTTTCAGGGAGGGACACCCGGAACGAGCAGTACTTC | CASSLVSGRDTRNEQYF
few | TRBJ1-6 | TRBV20-1 | TRBD1 | TGCAGTGCTAGAGATCCACAGGGGGCGCGAATATCACCCCTCCACTTT | CSARDPQGARISPLHF
few | TRBJ1-1 | TRBV6-1 | . | TGTGCCAGCATCCCCGCCAGGGCGACTGAAGCTTTCTTT | CASIPARATEAFF
few | TRBJ1-1 | TRBV9 | . | TGTGCCAGCAGCCCTATGTACACTGAAGCTTTCTTT | CASSPMYTEAFF
few | TRBJ2-3 | TRBV7-3 | . | TGTGCCAGCACCTTTGGGACGGGGGTAGGCACAGATACGCAGTATTTT | CASTFGTGVGTDTQYF
. | TRBJ2-7 | TRBV20-1 | . | TGCAGTGCTAGTTTGGATCCAAGGGGCTCCTACGAGCAGTACTTC | CSASLDPRGSYEQYF
. | TRBJ1-3 | TRBV5-8 | . | TGTGCCAGCAGCTTAGGACAGCCGCCCTCTGGAAACACCATATATTTT | CASSLGQPPSGNTIYF
few | TRBJ1-1 | TRBV20-1 | TRBD1 | TGCAGTGCTAGAGAGCCCGGGACAGGCACTGAAGCTTTCTTT | CSAREPGTGTEAFF
few | TRBJ2-7 | TRBV7-2 | . | TGTGCCAGCAGCTCCGCTGTGGTGGGGGTATACGAGCAGTACTTC | CASSSAVVGVYEQYF
. | TRBJ1-4 | TRBV5-1 | . | TGCGCCAGCGGTGAGGGCCTCGGTAATGAAAAACTGTTTTTT | CASGEGLGNEKLFF
. | TRBJ2-3 | TRBV7-2 | . | TGTGCCAGTACTAGGGGCGTGGATACAGATACGCAGTATTTT | CASTRGVDTDTQYF
many | TRBJ2-1 | TRBV7-9 | . | TGTGCCAGCAGCCTCTCGGCCCGGGGCGATGAGCAGTTCTTC | CASSLSARGDEQFF
. | TRBJ2-6 | TRBV4-1 | . | TGCGCCAGCAGCCAGTATGCGGCTTTAGGGACCGGGGCCAACGTCCTGACTTTC | CASSQYAALGTGANVLTF
few | TRBJ1-1 | TRBV7-9 | . | TGTGCCAGTCTTGCCCGGGGTCCAACCGGCACTGAAGCTTTCTTT | CASLARGPTGTEAFF
. | TRBJ2-3 | TRBV4-3 | . | TGCGCCAGCAGGGGACTTACCACAGATACGCAGTATTTT | CASRGLTTDTQYF
. | TRBJ1-3 | TRBV6-6 | . | TGTGCCAGCAGTTACCGCCACATGGACACCATATATTTT | CASSYRHMDTIYF
few | TRBJ2-5 | TRBV4-3 | . | TGCGCCAGCAGTGGCAAGATCAGCCCGCTCCAAGAGACCCAGTACTTC | CASSGKISPLQETQYF
. | TRBJ2-2 | TRBV6-6 | TRBD1 | TGTGCCAGCAGTTATCGACAGGGGGCACCCGGGGAGCTGTTTTTT | CASSYRQGAPGELFF
. | TRBJ2-1 | TRBV5-1 | . | TGCGCCAGCAGCCCGGGGGGGACAGCCTACAATGAGCAGTTCTTC | CASSPGGTAYNEQFF
many | TRBJ2-3 | TRBV5-1 | . | TGCGCCAGCAGCGAGACAGATACGCAGTATTTT | CASSETDTQYF
few | TRBJ1-1 | TRBV6-6 | . | TGTGCCAGCAGTTCCCATGCAGGGAACACTGAAGCTTTCTTT | CASSSHAGNTEAFF
. | TRBJ1-1 | TRBV11-2 | . | TGTGCCAGCAGCGGCAGGGTTTGGGACACTGAAGCTTTCTTT | CASSGRVWDTEAFF
. | TRBJ2-7 | TRBV7-2 | TRBD1 | TGTGCCAGCAGCTTAGCGGGACAGGGGGCATTCTACGAGCAGTACTTC | CASSLAGQGAFYEQYF
few | TRBJ1-1 | TRBV7-2 | TRBD1 | TGTGCCAGCAGCTCCCGGACAGGGGAAGGAACTGAAGCTTTCTTT | CASSSRTGEGTEAFF
. | TRBJ1-2 | TRBV5-5 | TRBD1 | TGTGCCAGCACCCAACAGGGGGCAGCTAACTATGGCTACACCTTC | CASTQQGAANYGYTF
. | TRBJ1-2 | TRBV6-2/TRBV6-3 | . | TGTGCCAGCAGTTTAAACAGGGTGGACTATGGCTACACCTTC | CASSLNRVDYGYTF
few | TRBJ2-2 | TRBV7-2 | . | TGTGCCAGCCGAATGCGGGTGAACACCGGGGAGCTGTTTTTT | CASRMRVNTGELFF
few | TRBJ2-1 | TRBV5-7 | TRBD2 | TGTGCCAGCAGCTTTGGGAGCGGGGCCTACTCCTACAATGAGCAGTTCTTC | CASSFGSGAYSYNEQFF
few | TRBJ1-3 | TRBV4-2 | . | TGTGCCAGCAGCCAATTGGGAAGGAGCTCTGGAAACACCATATATTTT | CASSQLGRSSGNTIYF
few | TRBJ1-3 | TRBV6-6 | . | TGTGCCAGCAACACGGGAGACACCATATATTTT | CASNTGDTIYF
few | TRBJ2-2 | TRBV7-2 | . | TGTGCCACCGCGCGCAGGGGGGTTAACACCGGGGAGCTGTTTTTT | CATARRGVNTGELFF
. | TRBJ2-7 | TRBV3-1 | . | TGTGCCAGCAGCCCTCAGCTGAGCTCCTACGAGCAGTACTTC | CASSPQLSSYEQYF
few | TRBJ1-5 | TRBV6-2/TRBV6-3 | . | TGTGCCAGCAGACCTCCCTTGAGGGCCCAGCATTTT | CASRPPLRAQHF
. | TRBJ1-4 | TRBV28 | TRBD1 | TGTGCCAGCAGTTTGCGCCAGGGGGCCGGTGAAAAACTGTTTTTT | CASSLRQGAGEKLFF
. | TRBJ1-5 | TRBV20-1 | TRBD1 | TGCAGTGCGACAGGGGATAATCAGCCCCAGCATTTT | CSATGDNQPQHF
. | TRBJ2-7 | TRBV5-1 | TRBD2 | TGCGCCAGCAGCTCCTCCTCCGGGGGGGACGAGCAGTACTTC | CASSSSSGGDEQYF
. | TRBJ2-2 | TRBV5-1 | . | TGCGCCAGCAGCTGGGGTGGCTCCGCGAACACCGGGGAGCTGTTTTTT | CASSWGGSANTGELFF
few | TRBJ2-7 | TRBV28 | . | TGTGCCAGCCAAGACACAACCTACGAGCAGTACTTC | CASQDTTYEQYF
. | TRBJ1-1 | TRBV10-3 | . | TGTGCCATCAGTGATTCTGGAAGCAGTGAAGCTTTCTTT | CAISDSGSSEAFF
few | TRBJ2-1 | TRBV3-1 | TRBD2 | TGTGCCAGCAGCGGGCGGCGGGGGGGCACTAATGAGCAGTTCTTC | CASSGRRGGTNEQFF
. | TRBJ2-3 | TRBV20-1 | TRBD2 | TGCAGTGTCCCGACTAGCGGGGGAACAGATACGCAGTATTTT | CSVPTSGGTDTQYF
. | TRBJ1-1 | TRBV18 | TRBD1 | TGTGCCAGCTCAGCCGGGACAGATAACACTGAAGCTTTCTTT | CASSAGTDNTEAFF
. | TRBJ2-3 | TRBV6-1 | TRBD2 | TGTGCCAGCAGACGCACTAGCGGTGATACGCAGTATTTT | CASRRTSGDTQYF
. | TRBJ1-4 | TRBV7-3 | TRBD1 | TGTGCCAGCAGCGTCTCCGGGACAGGGAATGAAAAACTGTTTTTT | CASSVSGTGNEKLFF
. | TRBJ2-7 | TRBV6-5 | . | TGTGCCAGCAGTTACGGTCCCGGAGCCATCTCCTACGAGCAGTACTTC | CASSYGPGAISYEQYF
. | TRBJ2-7 | TRBV20-1 | TRBD2 | TGCAGTGCCCAGCGGGCTAGCGGGGGGAAAGTTTCCTACGAGCAGTACTTC | CSAQRASGGKVSYEQYF
. | TRBJ1-1 | TRBV19 | TRBD1 | TGTGCCAGTAGCCCCGGGACAGGGGGACGGACACCTGAAGCTTTCTTT | CASSPGTGGRTPEAFF
. | TRBJ2-5 | TRBV7-9 | . | TGTGCCAGCAGCTTAAGGAGGTCCCAAGAGACCCAGTACTTC | CASSLRRSQETQYF
few | TRBJ1-2 | TRBV20-1 | TRBD1 | TGCAGTGCCAGGGACAGAAGCACCTTGGGCGGCTACACCTTC | CSARDRSTLGGYTF